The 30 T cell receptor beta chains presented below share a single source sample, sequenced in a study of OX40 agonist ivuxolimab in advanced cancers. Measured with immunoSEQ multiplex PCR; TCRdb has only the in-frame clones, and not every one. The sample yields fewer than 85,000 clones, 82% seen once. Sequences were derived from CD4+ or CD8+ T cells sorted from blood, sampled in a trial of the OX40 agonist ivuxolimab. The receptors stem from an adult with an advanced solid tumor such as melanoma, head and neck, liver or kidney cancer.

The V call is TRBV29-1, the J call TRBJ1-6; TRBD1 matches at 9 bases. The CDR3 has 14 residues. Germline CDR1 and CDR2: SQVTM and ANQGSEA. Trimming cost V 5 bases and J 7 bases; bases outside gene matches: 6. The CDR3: CSVTTGTGNSPLHF. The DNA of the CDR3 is TGCAGCGTTACCACCGGGACAGGGAATTCACCCCTCCACTTT.

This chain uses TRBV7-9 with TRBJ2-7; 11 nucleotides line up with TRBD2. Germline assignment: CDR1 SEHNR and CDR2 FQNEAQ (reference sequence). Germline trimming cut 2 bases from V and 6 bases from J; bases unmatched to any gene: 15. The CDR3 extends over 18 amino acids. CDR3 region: CASSLSLASGRWTAEQYF. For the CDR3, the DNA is TGTGCCAGCAGCTTAAGTCTGGCTAGCGGGAGGTGGACCGCCGAGCAGTACTTC.

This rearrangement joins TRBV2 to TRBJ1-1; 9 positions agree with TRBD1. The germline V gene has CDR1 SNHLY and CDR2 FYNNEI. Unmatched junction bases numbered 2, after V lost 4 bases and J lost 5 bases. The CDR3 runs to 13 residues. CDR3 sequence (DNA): TGTGCCAGCAGTGGGGACAGGGAGACTGAAGCTTTCTTT. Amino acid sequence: CASSGDRETEAFF.

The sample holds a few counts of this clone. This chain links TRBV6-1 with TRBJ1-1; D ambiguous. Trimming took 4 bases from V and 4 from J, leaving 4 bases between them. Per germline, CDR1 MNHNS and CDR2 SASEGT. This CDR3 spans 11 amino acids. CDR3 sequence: CASSVLTEAFF. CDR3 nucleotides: TGTGCCAGCAGTGTCCTCACTGAAGCTTTCTTT.

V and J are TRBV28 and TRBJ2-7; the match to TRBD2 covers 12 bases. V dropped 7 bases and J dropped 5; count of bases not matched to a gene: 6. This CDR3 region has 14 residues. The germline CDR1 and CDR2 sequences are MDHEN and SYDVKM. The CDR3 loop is CASIRTSGVDEQYF. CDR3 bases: TGTGCCAGCATCCGGACTAGCGGGGTTGACGAGCAGTACTTC.

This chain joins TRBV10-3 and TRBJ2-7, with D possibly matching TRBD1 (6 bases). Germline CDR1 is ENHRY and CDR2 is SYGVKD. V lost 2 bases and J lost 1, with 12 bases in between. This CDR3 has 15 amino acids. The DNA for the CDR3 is TGTGCCATCAGTGAGGGACAGCCAAGATCCTACGAGCAGTACTTC. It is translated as CAISEGQPRSYEQYF.

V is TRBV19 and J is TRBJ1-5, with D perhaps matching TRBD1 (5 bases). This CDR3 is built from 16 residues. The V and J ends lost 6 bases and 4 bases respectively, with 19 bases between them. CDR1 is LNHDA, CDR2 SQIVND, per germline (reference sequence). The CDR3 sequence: CASRNRRGAGNQPQHF. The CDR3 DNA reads TGTGCCAGTAGGAATAGGCGAGGGGCGGGGAATCAGCCCCAGCATTTT.

CDR3: CASSALGPSLNTGELFF. The CDR3 nucleotides read TGTGCCAGCAGTGCTCTGGGTCCTTCTCTAAACACCGGGGAGCTGTTTTTT. The V call is TRBV2, the J call TRBJ2-2, with D unresolved. V was cut by 4 bases and J by 2 bases, with 17 bases left in between. Germline CDR1 SNHLY, CDR2 FYNNEI. This CDR3 comprises 17 residues.

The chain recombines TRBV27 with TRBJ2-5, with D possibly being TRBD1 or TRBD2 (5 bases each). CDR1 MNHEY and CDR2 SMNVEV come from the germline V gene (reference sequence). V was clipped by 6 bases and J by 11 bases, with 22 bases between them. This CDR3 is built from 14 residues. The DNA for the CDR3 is TGTGCCAGCAGCTCTCGGGCCGGGGCGCAGGTGCAGTACTTC. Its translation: CASSSRAGAQVQYF.

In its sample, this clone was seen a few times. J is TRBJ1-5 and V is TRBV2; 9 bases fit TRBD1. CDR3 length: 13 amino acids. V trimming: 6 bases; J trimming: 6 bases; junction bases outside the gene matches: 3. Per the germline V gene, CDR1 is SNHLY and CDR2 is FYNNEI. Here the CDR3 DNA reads TGTGCCAGCAGCGCGGGACAGGGTCAGCCCCAGCATTTT. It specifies CASSAGQGQPQHF.

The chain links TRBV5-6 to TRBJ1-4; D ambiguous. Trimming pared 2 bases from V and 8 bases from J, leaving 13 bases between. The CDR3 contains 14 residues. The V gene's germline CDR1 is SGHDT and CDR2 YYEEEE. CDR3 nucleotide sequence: TGTGCCAGCAGCTTTCGTAGGATGGGCGAAAAACTGTTTTTT. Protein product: CASSFRRMGEKLFF.

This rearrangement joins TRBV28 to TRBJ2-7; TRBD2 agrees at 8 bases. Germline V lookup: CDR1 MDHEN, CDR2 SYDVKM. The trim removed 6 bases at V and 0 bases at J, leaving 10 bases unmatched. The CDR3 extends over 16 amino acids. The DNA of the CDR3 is TGTGCCAGCAGAAAACTTAGACTAGCGAGCTCCTACGAGCAGTACTTC. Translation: CASRKLRLASSYEQYF.

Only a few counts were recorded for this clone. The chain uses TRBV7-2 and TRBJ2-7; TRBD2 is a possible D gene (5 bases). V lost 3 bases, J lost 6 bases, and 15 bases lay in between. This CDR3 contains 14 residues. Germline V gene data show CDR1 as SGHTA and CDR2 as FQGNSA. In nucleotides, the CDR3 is TGTGCCAGCAGCTTCCAAAGAGGGCCTATCGAGCAGTACTTC. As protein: CASSFQRGPIEQYF. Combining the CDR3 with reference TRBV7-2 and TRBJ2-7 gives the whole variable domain GAGVSQSPSNKVTEKGKDVELRCDPISGHTALYWYRQSLGQGLEFLIYFQGNSAPDKSGLPSDRFSAERTGGSVSTLTIQRTQQEDSAVYLCASSFQRGPIEQYFGPGTRLTVT.

CDR3 protein: CSARRETQYF. For the CDR3, the DNA is TGCAGTGCTAGAAGAGAGACCCAGTACTTC. This chain uses TRBV20-1 with TRBJ2-5, with D uncertain. This CDR3 is 10 amino acids long. V was cut by 2 bases and J by 4 bases, with 2 bases left in between. Germline V CDR1 and CDR2: DFQATT, SNEGSKA (reference sequence).

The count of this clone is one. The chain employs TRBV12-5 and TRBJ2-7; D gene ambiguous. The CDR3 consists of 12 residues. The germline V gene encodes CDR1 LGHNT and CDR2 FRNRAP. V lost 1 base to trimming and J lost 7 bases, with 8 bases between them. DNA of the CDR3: TGTGCTAGTGGTTTGGATACGGGTGAGCAGTACTTC. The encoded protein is CASGLDTGEQYF.

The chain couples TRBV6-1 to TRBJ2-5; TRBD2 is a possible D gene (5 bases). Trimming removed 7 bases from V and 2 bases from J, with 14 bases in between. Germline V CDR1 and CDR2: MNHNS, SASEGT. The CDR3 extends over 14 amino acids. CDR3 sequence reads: CASMPSWQQETQYF. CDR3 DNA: TGTGCCAGCATGCCTAGCTGGCAGCAAGAGACCCAGTACTTC.

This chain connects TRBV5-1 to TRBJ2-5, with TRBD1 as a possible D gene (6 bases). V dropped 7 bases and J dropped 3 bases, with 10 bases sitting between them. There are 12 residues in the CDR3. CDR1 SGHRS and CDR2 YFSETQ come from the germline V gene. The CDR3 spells CASSAGEETQYF. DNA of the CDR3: TGCGCCAGCTCGGCAGGGGAAGAGACCCAGTACTTC.

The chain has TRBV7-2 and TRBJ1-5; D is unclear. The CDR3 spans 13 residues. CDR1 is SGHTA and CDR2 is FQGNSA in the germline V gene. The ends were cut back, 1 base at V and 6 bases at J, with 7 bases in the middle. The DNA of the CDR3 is TGTGCCAGCAGCTTAGGGCTAGGTCAGCCCCAGCATTTT. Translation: CASSLGLGQPQHF.

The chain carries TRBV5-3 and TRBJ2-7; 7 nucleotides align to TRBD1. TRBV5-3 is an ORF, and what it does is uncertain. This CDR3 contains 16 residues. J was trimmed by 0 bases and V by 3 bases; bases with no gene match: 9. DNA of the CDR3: TGTGCCAGAAGCTCATACCGACAGGGATACTCCTACGAGCAGTACTTC. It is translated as CARSSYRQGYSYEQYF.

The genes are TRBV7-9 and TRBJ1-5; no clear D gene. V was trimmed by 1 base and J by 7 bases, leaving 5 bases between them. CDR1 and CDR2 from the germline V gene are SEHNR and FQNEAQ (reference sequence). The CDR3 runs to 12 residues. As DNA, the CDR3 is TGTGCCAGCAGCTTAGACAGCCAGCCCCAGCATTTT. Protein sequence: CASSLDSQPQHF.

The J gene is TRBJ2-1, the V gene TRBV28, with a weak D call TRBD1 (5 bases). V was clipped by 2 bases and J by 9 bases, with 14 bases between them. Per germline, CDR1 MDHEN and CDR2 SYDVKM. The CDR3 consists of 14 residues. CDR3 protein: CASSLAGSGGEQFF. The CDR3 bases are TGTGCCAGCAGTTTAGCAGGGTCGGGTGGTGAGCAGTTCTTC.

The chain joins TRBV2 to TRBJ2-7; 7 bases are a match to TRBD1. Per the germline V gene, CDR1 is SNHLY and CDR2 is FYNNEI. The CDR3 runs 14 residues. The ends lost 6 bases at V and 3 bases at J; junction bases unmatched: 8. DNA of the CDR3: TGTGCCAGCAGGGTCACAGGGGCCAGCTACGAGCAGTACTTC. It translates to CASRVTGASYEQYF. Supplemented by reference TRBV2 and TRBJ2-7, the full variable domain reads EPEVTQTPSHQVTQMGQEVILRCVPISNHLYFYWYRQILGQKVEFLVSFYNNEISEKSEIFDDQFSVERPDGSNFTLKIRSTKLEDSAMYFCASRVTGASYEQYFGPGTRLTVT.

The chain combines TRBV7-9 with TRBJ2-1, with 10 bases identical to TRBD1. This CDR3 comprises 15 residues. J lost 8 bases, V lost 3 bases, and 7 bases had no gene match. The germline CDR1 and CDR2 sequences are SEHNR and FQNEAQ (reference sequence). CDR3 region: CASSFTFGTGDEQFF. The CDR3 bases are TGTGCCAGCAGCTTCACGTTTGGGACAGGGGATGAGCAGTTCTTC.

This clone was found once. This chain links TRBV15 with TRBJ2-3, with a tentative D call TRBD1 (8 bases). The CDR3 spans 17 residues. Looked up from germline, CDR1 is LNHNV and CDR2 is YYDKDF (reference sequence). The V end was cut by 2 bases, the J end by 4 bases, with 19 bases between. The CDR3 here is CATSRTITGGGSDTQYF. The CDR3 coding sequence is TGTGCCACCAGCAGAACCATCACAGGGGGAGGGTCAGATACGCAGTATTTT.

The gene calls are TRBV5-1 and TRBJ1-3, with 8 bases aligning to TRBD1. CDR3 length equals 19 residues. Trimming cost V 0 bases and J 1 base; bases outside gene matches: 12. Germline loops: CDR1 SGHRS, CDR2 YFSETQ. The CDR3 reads CASSLVPGQAHGSGNTIYF. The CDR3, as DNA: TGCGCCAGCAGCTTGGTTCCGGGACAGGCCCACGGATCTGGAAACACCATATATTTT.

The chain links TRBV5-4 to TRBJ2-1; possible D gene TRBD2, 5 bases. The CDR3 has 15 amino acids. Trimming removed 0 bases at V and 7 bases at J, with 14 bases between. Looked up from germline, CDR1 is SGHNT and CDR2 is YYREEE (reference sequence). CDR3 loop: CASSLGTRDLNEQFF. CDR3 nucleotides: TGTGCCAGCAGCTTGGGCACGAGGGATCTGAATGAGCAGTTCTTC.

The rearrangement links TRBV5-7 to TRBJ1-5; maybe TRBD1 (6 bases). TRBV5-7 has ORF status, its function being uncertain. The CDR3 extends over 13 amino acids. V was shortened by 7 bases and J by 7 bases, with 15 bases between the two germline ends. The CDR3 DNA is TGTGCCAGCGACAGGACAGCAGGCCAGCCCCAGCATTTT. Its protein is CASDRTAGQPQHF.

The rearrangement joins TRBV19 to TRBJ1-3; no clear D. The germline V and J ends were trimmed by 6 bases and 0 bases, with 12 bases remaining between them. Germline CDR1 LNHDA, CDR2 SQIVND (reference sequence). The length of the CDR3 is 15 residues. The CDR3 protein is CASSGSAVSGNTIYF. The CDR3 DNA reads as TGTGCCAGTAGCGGAAGCGCCGTCTCTGGAAACACCATATATTTT.

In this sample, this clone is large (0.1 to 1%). The CDR3 coding sequence is TGTGCCAGCAGCCAAGGCCTAAGGACAGGGGGCCATTCACCCCTCCACTTT. Translating gives CASSQGLRTGGHSPLHF. V and J are TRBV7-9 and TRBJ1-6; 11 bases are a match to TRBD1. This CDR3 spans 17 amino acids. V was pared by 5 bases and J by 8 bases, with 11 bases of the junction left unmatched. The germline V gene has CDR1 SEHNR and CDR2 FQNEAQ (reference sequence).

The CDR3 nucleotides read TGCGCCAGCAGCCTAACCGAACGGACACGGGGAAACACCATATATTTT. Encoded protein: CASSLTERTRGNTIYF. V usage is TRBV4-1 and J usage is TRBJ1-3; possibly TRBD1 for D (5 bases). The length of the CDR3 is 16 residues. V was cut by 4 bases and J by 4 bases, with 17 bases left in between. From germline, CDR1 is MGHRA and CDR2 YSYEKL.